The 20 T cell receptor beta chains listed next were all sequenced from one sample in a study of early T cells in non-severe SARS-CoV-2 infection. One entry per CDR3 protein results from TCRdb running MiXCR on the 5' RACE reads. Of 50,000 or so distinct CDR3 sequences listed, about 11% are singletons. Sequences were obtained from whole blood. Source of these receptors: an adult who was a healthcare worker with PCR-confirmed SARS-CoV-2 infection or an uninfected control (not recorded which).

Many counts were recorded for this clonotype. This chain links TRBV24-1 with TRBJ1-4; TRBD1 aligns across 10 bases. The CDR3 is 13 residues long. Germline CDR1 is KGHDR and CDR2 is SFDVKD. Trimming cost V 4 bases and J 10 bases; bases outside gene matches: 2. DNA of the CDR3: TGTGCCACCAGTGAACGGGACAGGGGAAAACTGTTTTTT. Protein product: CATSERDRGKLFF.

This clonotype was found many times. The gene calls are TRBV12-5 and TRBJ2-7, with D maybe TRBD1 (5 bases). Germline V gene sequence: CDR1 LGHNT, CDR2 FRNRAP. This CDR3 is 15 amino acids long. V was pared by 3 bases and J by 1 base, with 13 bases between. CDR3 nucleotide sequence: TGTGCTAGTGGTTTATCCGGCAGGGTTTCCTACGAGCAGTACTTC. It yields the protein CASGLSGRVSYEQYF.

In this sample, this clonotype turned up a few times. The rearrangement uses TRBV20-1 and TRBJ2-7; TRBD2 agrees at 8 bases. The CDR3 loop spans 14 amino acids. Germline CDR1 reads DFQATT; CDR2 reads SNEGSKA (reference sequence). The V segment lost 6 bases and the J segment 6 bases; nucleotides outside the gene matches: 13. The CDR3 region has the DNA TGCAGTGCGGTACTAGCGGCCAAAGGGGGCGAGCAGTACTTC. Its protein product is CSAVLAAKGGEQYF.

This clonotype was recorded a few times. This chain links TRBV7-8 with TRBJ2-7, with 12 bases that match TRBD1. Unmatched junction bases numbered 9, after V lost 5 bases and J lost 7 bases. The CDR3 extends over 15 amino acids. CDR1 is SGHVS and CDR2 is FQNEAQ in the germline V gene. DNA of the CDR3: TGTGCCAGCAGCCCCCCGTGGGACAGGGGGCATGAGCAGTACTTC. This gives the protein CASSPPWDRGHEQYF.

This clonotype was recorded many times. The J gene is TRBJ2-7, the V gene TRBV11-1; possible D gene TRBD2, 6 bases. Trimming took off 5 bases at V and 2 bases at J, with 16 bases between the two ends. CDR3 length: 15 residues. Germline CDR1 SGHAT, CDR2 FQDESV (reference sequence). CDR3 sequence (DNA): TGTGCCAGCAGCCGATTGATCGGGGGTCCCTACGAGCAGTACTTC. It yields the protein CASSRLIGGPYEQYF. Together with reference TRBV11-1 and TRBJ2-7, the CDR3 gives the full variable domain: EAEVAQSPRYKITEKSQAVAFWCDPISGHATLYWYRQILGQGPELLVQFQDESVVDDSQLPKDRFSAERLKGVDSTLKIQPAELGDSAMYLCASSRLIGGPYEQYFGPGTRLTVT.

This clonotype was counted many times. The chain employs TRBV15 and TRBJ1-6; D is uncertain. The CDR3 length is 16 residues. V was clipped by 0 bases and J by 7 bases, with 13 bases between them. Germline V gene data show CDR1 as LNHNV and CDR2 as YYDKDF (reference sequence). The CDR3 sequence is CATSRDPAAKNSPLHF. The CDR3 DNA follows: TGTGCCACCAGCAGAGATCCCGCCGCAAAGAATTCACCCCTCCACTTT. The whole variable domain, filled in from reference TRBV15 and TRBJ1-6, reads DAMVIQNPRYQVTQFGKPVTLSCSQTLNHNVMYWYQQKSSQAPKLLFHYYDKDFNNEADTPDNFQSRRPNTSFCFLDIRSPGLGDTAMYLCATSRDPAAKNSPLHFGNGTRLTVT.

The rearrangement uses TRBV29-1 and TRBJ2-1; 10 bases line up with TRBD2. Germline CDR1 and CDR2: SQVTM and ANQGSEA. The CDR3 has 13 residues. Trimming removed 7 bases from V and 8 bases from J; junction bases left unmatched: 8. The chain's CDR3 is CSAFSSGSHEQFF. As DNA, the CDR3 is TGCAGCGCATTCTCTAGCGGGAGCCATGAGCAGTTCTTC.

This clonotype was seen a few times. This chain joins TRBV7-8 and TRBJ2-3; 11 nucleotides agree with TRBD2. V shed 4 bases, J shed 4 bases, and the junction held 10 bases outside the gene matches. Germline CDR1 SGHVS, CDR2 FQNEAQ. This CDR3 spans 17 amino acids. In nucleotides, the CDR3 is TGTGCCAGCAGCTCATTAGCGGGGGGGCCTGGTGCAGATACGCAGTATTTT. As protein: CASSSLAGGPGADTQYF.

At least ten counts were recorded for this clonotype. The V and J genes are TRBV9 and TRBJ1-2, with D tentatively TRBD1 (6 bases). Germline assignment: CDR1 SGDLS and CDR2 YYNGEE. CDR3 size: 16 residues. V lost 0 bases, J lost 4 bases, and 16 bases lay in between. CDR3 nucleotides: TGTGCCAGCAGCGTAGAACGAACAGGGACTTCCTATGGCTACACCTTC. Translated, it gives CASSVERTGTSYGYTF.

The V gene is TRBV5-1, the J gene TRBJ1-2; D gene unclear. This CDR3 is 12 amino acids long. CDR1 and CDR2 from the germline V gene are SGHRS and YFSETQ. V gave up 2 bases and J gave up 8 bases, with 10 bases separating them. CDR3 protein: CASSFEGVGYTF. Here the CDR3 DNA reads TGCGCCAGCAGCTTCGAGGGCGTAGGCTACACCTTC.

The V call is TRBV4-1, the J call TRBJ1-3; D is ambiguous. Germline V gene data show CDR1 as MGHRA and CDR2 as YSYEKL. The CDR3 length is 14 residues. Between the trimmed V and J ends, which lost 4 bases and 2 bases, there was a span of 9 bases. CDR3 nucleotide sequence: TGCGCCAGCAGCCGTCTAGGGACTGGAAACACCATATATTTT. It yields the protein CASSRLGTGNTIYF.

This clonotype was observed a few times. The chain combines TRBV27 with TRBJ1-2; no reliable D call. V was clipped by 5 bases and J by 5 bases, with 15 bases between them. Germline CDR1 is MNHEY and CDR2 is SMNVEV (reference sequence). CDR3 size: 14 residues. In nucleotides, the CDR3 is TGTGCCAGCAGTAGAACCGGACGGGAGTATGGCTACACCTTC. This translates into CASSRTGREYGYTF.

This clonotype was counted ten times or more. The genes are TRBV6-2 or TRBV6-3 and TRBJ2-1; TRBD2 aligns across 10 bases. Germline V gene data show CDR1 as MNHEY and CDR2 as SVGEGT. CDR3 length equals 16 residues. V lost 5 bases and J lost 4; bases outside the gene matches: 8. DNA of the CDR3: TGTGCCAGCAGTCCACGGACTAGCGGTTTTTACAATGAGCAGTTCTTC. Amino acids: CASSPRTSGFYNEQFF.

This clonotype was counted at least ten times. The chain uses TRBV15 and TRBJ2-3; 11 bases align to TRBD2. Trimming took 3 bases from V and 1 from J; bases not matched to a gene: 0. The CDR3 extends over 15 amino acids. Germline loops: CDR1 LNHNV, CDR2 YYDKDF (reference sequence). Here the CDR3 reads CATSRTSGGTDTQYF. The CDR3 bases are TGTGCCACCAGCAGGACTAGCGGGGGCACAGATACGCAGTATTTT.

This clonotype showed up many times. The chain carries TRBV5-1 and TRBJ2-7, with a possible D match to TRBD1 (6 bases). CDR3 length equals 13 residues. Germline V gene data show CDR1 as SGHRS and CDR2 as YFSETQ. Trimming cost V 5 bases and J 5 bases, with 14 bases left between them. CDR3 sequence reads: CASRLIQGDEQYF. In nucleotides, the CDR3 is TGCGCCAGCAGGCTCATACAGGGAGACGAGCAGTACTTC.

The rearrangement uses TRBV7-9 and TRBJ2-1, with 11 bases fitting TRBD2. V was pared by 3 bases and J by 7 bases, with 11 bases of the junction left unmatched. Germline values: CDR1 SEHNR, CDR2 FQNEAQ (reference sequence). The CDR3 has 17 residues. Written as DNA, the CDR3 is TGTGCCAGCAGCTTGCCGGGACTAGCGGCCCTAAGGAATGAGCAGTTCTTC. Translated: CASSLPGLAALRNEQFF.

This clonotype was recorded many times. V is TRBV7-9 and J is TRBJ2-3, with unresolved D. Germline CDR1 SEHNR, CDR2 FQNEAQ (reference sequence). This CDR3 contains 12 residues. The V end lost 5 bases, the J end lost 0 bases, and 3 bases lay between the germline ends. The CDR3 nucleotides read TGTGCCAGCAGCCGTAGCACAGATACGCAGTATTTT. As protein: CASSRSTDTQYF.

The CDR3 nucleotides read TGCAGTGCTGGGGGTTCTTCCCCTATCGGGCAGTATTTT. It is translated as CSAGGSSPIGQYF. The chain recombines TRBV20-1 with TRBJ2-3, with D perhaps assigned TRBD1 or TRBD2 (5 bases each). Trimming stripped 5 bases from V and 11 bases from J, with 20 bases between. CDR3 length: 13 amino acids. CDR1 is DFQATT, CDR2 SNEGSKA, per germline (reference sequence).

The gene calls are TRBV11-3 and TRBJ2-3; 7 bases are shared with TRBD1. CDR1 is SGHNT, CDR2 YENEEA, per germline. The CDR3 loop spans 17 amino acids. V dropped 7 bases and J dropped 3; count of bases not matched to a gene: 16. The DNA of the CDR3 is TGTGCCAGCACGCCTCAAGAGGACAGGCGAAAGACAGATACGCAGTATTTT. It translates to CASTPQEDRRKTDTQYF. Full variable domain (rest looked up from reference TRBV11-3 and TRBJ2-3): EAGVVQSPRYKIIEKKQPVAFWCNPISGHNTLYWYLQNLGQGPELLIRYENEEAVDDSQLPKDRFSAERLKGVDSTLKIQPAELGDSAVYLCASTPQEDRRKTDTQYFGPGTRLTVL.

This clonotype has only a few counts. The V and J genes are TRBV5-1 and TRBJ2-1; D might be TRBD2 (5 bases). This CDR3 comprises 15 residues. Between the trimmed V and J ends, which lost 9 bases and 4 bases, there was a span of 20 bases. CDR1 and CDR2 from the germline V gene are SGHRS and YFSETQ. The CDR3: CAIYCMEEVYNEQFF. The CDR3 DNA reads TGCGCCATCTACTGCATGGAGGAGGTTTACAATGAGCAGTTCTTC.